Shown below are 10 T cell receptor beta chains from a single sample sequenced in a study of vaccination effects on CD4 cells after COVID-19. Assay used: immunoSEQ multiplex PCR; TCRdb lists only in-frame clones, some missing. The sample lists approximately 14,000 clones, approximately 70% occurring once. Prior to sequencing, the ViraFEST assay stimulated PBMC with viral peptide pools, which expanded the antigen-specific CD4+ T cells. When roughly eleven days of culture had elapsed, CD4+ T cells were isolated. Vaccination of participants consisted of two doses of either the BNT162b2 or mRNA-1273 vaccine. No antigen has been assigned to these receptors. The starting material was CD4+ T cells from PBMCs cultured with HCoV-NL63 spike peptides, obtained after COVID-19 vaccination. The origin of the receptors is a human donor who received a COVID-19 vaccine.

This clone was seen a single time. The chain has TRBV25-1 and TRBJ1-2; maybe TRBD1 (5 bases). The CDR3 runs 12 residues. In germline, CDR1 is MGHDK, CDR2 SYGVNS. Deletions cut 1 base from V and 10 bases from J, with 10 bases between. CDR3 in amino acids: CASSEFPGDYTF. The CDR3 nucleotides read TGTGCCAGCAGTGAATTCCCGGGGGACTACACCTTC.

J is TRBJ1-2 and V is TRBV28; 8 bases align to TRBD1. CDR3 length: 16 amino acids. V was pared by 2 bases and J by 4 bases, with 9 bases of the junction left unmatched. Per germline, CDR1 MDHEN and CDR2 SYDVKM. The CDR3 nucleotides read TGTGCCAGCAGTTTAGACCAGGGGGCGCGGGTCTATGGCTACACCTTC. Translated: CASSLDQGARVYGYTF.

This rearrangement joins TRBV7-9 to TRBJ1-1; TRBD1 aligns across 7 bases. V gave up 5 bases and J gave up 3 bases; unmatched junction bases: 3. Germline V CDR1 and CDR2: SEHNR, FQNEAQ (reference sequence). CDR3 length: 13 residues. CDR3 amino acids: CASSRTGDTEAFF. CDR3 bases: TGTGCCAGCAGCCGAACAGGGGACACTGAAGCTTTCTTT. The complete variable domain, with remaining parts taken from reference TRBV7-9 and TRBJ1-1, reads DTGVSQNPRHKITKRGQNVTFRCDPISEHNRLYWYRQTLGQGPEFLTYFQNEAQLEKSRLLSDRFSAERPKGSFSTLEIQRTEQGDSAMYLCASSRTGDTEAFFGQGTRLTVV.

This sequence joins TRBV6-1 and TRBJ1-5; D is unresolved. This CDR3 region has 12 residues. The V gene's germline CDR1 is MNHNS and CDR2 SASEGT. Trimming cost V 2 bases and J 7 bases, with 6 bases left between them. The CDR3 coding sequence is TGTGCCAGCAGTGAAAGAGGGCAGCCCCAGCATTTT. It translates to CASSERGQPQHF.

The J gene is TRBJ2-7, the V gene TRBV6-5, with 10 nucleotides matching TRBD1. The CDR3 contains 14 residues. The V and J ends lost 6 bases and 4 bases, in that order; junction bases with no gene match: 6. The germline V gene encodes CDR1 MNHEY and CDR2 SVGAGI. In nucleotides, the CDR3 is TGTGCCAGCAGGACGCGGGGACAGGGGTACGAGCAGTACTTC. Translated, it gives CASRTRGQGYEQYF.

The chain is built from TRBV19 and TRBJ2-1; 8 bases are a match to TRBD1. From germline, CDR1 is LNHDA and CDR2 SQIVND (reference sequence). This CDR3 is 18 amino acids long. V was clipped by 7 bases and J by 3 bases; unmatched bases: 17. This chain's CDR3 is CASTYRDRPPSGYNEQFF. The DNA of the CDR3 is TGTGCCAGTACTTACCGGGACAGGCCACCCTCGGGCTACAATGAGCAGTTCTTC.

The chain joins TRBV12-5 to TRBJ1-2, with a weak D call TRBD1 (6 bases). The CDR3 loop spans 14 amino acids. Germline-derived CDR1 and CDR2 are LGHNT and FRNRAP. Trimming took off 6 bases at V and 8 bases at J, with 19 bases between the two ends. The CDR3 coding sequence is TGTGCTAGTGGCCTAGCCGACAGGCTCCTAGGCTACACCTTC. It encodes CASGLADRLLGYTF.

This clone was counted once. The V gene is TRBV7-9, the J gene TRBJ2-4; D perhaps matches TRBD2 (5 bases). Trimming cost V 2 bases and J 8 bases, with 16 bases left between them. The germline V gene has CDR1 SEHNR and CDR2 FQNEAQ (reference sequence). CDR3 length equals 15 residues. The CDR3 loop reads CASSLYNWNGDIQYF. For the CDR3, the DNA is TGTGCCAGCAGCTTATATAATTGGAACGGGGACATTCAGTACTTC.

The V gene is TRBV7-9, the J gene TRBJ1-1, with TRBD1 as a possible D gene (5 bases). In germline, CDR1 is SEHNR, CDR2 FQNEAQ (reference sequence). Trimming removed 1 base from V and 2 bases from J, with 17 bases in between. The CDR3 is 17 residues long. The CDR3, as DNA: TGTGCCAGCAGCTTAGGATGGGCGGCCAGGGTCAACACTGAAGCTTTCTTT. Translating gives CASSLGWAARVNTEAFF.

The CDR3 reads CASSPSPGTSGNEQFF. CDR3 coding DNA: TGTGCCAGCAGCCCAAGCCCCGGGACTAGCGGCAATGAGCAGTTCTTC. This chain connects TRBV9 to TRBJ2-1; 11 nucleotides match TRBD2. Looked up from germline, CDR1 is SGDLS and CDR2 is YYNGEE. V shed 4 bases, J shed 6 bases, and the junction held 9 bases outside the gene matches. The CDR3 sequence is 16 residues long.